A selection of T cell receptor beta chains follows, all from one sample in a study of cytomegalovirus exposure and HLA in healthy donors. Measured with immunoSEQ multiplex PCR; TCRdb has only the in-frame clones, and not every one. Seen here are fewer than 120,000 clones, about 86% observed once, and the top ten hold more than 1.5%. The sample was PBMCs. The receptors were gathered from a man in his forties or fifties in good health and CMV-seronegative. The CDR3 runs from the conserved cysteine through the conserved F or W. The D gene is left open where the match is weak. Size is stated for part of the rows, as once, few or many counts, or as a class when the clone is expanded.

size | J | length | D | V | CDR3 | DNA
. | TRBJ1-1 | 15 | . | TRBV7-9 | CASSLTGLMNTEAFF | TGTGCCAGCAGCTTAACAGGGCTGATGAACACTGAAGCTTTCTTT
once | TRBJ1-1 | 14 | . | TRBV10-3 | CAISETGRDTEAFF | TGTGCCATCAGTGAGACAGGGCGGGACACTGAAGCTTTCTTT
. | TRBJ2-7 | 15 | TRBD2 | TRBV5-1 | CASSFSGLAGIEQYF | TGCGCCAGCAGCTTCTCGGGACTAGCGGGCATCGAGCAGTACTTC
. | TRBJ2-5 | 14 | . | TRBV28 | CASSFLQGGETQYF | TGTGCCAGCAGTTTTCTCCAGGGTGGGGAGACCCAGTACTTC
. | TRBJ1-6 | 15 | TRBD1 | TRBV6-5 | CASSRPGTGGSPLHF | TGTGCCAGCAGTCGACCTGGGACAGGCGGGTCACCCCTCCACTTT
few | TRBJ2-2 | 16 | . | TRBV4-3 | CASSQGPTRVTGELFF | TGCGCCAGCAGCCAAGGTCCGACTAGAGTCACCGGGGAGCTGTTTTTT
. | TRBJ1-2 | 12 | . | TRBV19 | CASSTGSGGYTF | TGTGCCAGTAGTACAGGGTCGGGCGGCTACACCTTC
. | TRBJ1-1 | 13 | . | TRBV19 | CASSLRVGTEAFF | TGTGCCAGTAGTCTCAGGGTTGGGACTGAAGCTTTCTTT
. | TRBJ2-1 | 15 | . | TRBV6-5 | CASSYSGRGYNEQFF | TGTGCCAGCAGTTACTCCGGACGAGGGTACAATGAGCAGTTCTTC
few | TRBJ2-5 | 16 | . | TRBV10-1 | CASSEGREGGDETQYF | TGCGCCAGCAGTGAAGGTAGGGAGGGGGGAGATGAGACCCAGTACTTC
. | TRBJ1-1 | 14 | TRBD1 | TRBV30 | CAWRGTGAATEAFF | TGTGCCTGGAGGGGGACAGGGGCGGCCACTGAAGCTTTCTTT
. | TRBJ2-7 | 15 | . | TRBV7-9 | CASSFHQGWVYEQYF | TGTGCCAGCAGCTTCCACCAGGGGTGGGTATACGAGCAGTACTTC
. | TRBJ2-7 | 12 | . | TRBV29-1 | CTGGQGNGEQYF | TGCACCGGAGGGCAGGGTAATGGCGAGCAGTACTTC
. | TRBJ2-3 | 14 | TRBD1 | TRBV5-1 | CASSSGQGRKTQYF | TGCGCCAGCAGCTCGGGACAGGGGAGGAAGACGCAGTATTTT
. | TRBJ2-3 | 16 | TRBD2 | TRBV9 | CASSGNLAGGVDTQYF | TGTGCCAGCAGCGGCAACCTAGCGGGGGGAGTAGATACGCAGTATTTT
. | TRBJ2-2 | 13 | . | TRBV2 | CASIGHEAGELFF | TGTGCCAGCATCGGACATGAGGCCGGGGAGCTGTTTTTT
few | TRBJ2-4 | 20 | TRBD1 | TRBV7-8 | CASSSPRQGLPSLAKNIQYF | TGTGCCAGCAGTTCACCCCGACAGGGGCTTCCATCCCTAGCCAAAAACATTCAGTACTTC
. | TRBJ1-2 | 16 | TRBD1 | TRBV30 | CAWRMTGARSNYGYTF | TGTGCCTGGAGAATGACAGGGGCCAGATCTAACTATGGCTACACCTTC
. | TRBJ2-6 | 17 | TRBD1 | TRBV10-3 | CAISGRTGVTGANVLTF | TGTGCCATCAGTGGACGGACAGGGGTAACTGGGGCCAACGTCCTGACTTTC
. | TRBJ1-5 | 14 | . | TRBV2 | CASSDRHSNQPQHF | TGTGCCAGCAGCGACCGACATAGCAATCAGCCCCAGCATTTT
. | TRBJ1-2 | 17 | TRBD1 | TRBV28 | CASTSNGQGSDGYGYTF | TGTGCCAGCACCAGTAATGGACAGGGTAGTGATGGCTATGGCTACACCTTC
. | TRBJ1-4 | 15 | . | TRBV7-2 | CASSLVRGTNEKLFF | TGTGCCAGCAGCTTAGTAAGGGGGACTAATGAAAAACTGTTTTTT
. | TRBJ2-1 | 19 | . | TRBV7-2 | CASSLDPGTPVISRNEQFF | TGTGCCAGCAGCTTAGATCCCGGGACACCAGTCATCTCGCGCAATGAGCAGTTCTTC
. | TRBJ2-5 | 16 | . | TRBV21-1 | CASSNGGDRGLETQYF | TGTGCCAGCAGCAATGGGGGGGACAGGGGTTTAGAGACCCAGTACTTC
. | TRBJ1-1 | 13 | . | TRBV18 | CACKLGVHTEAFF | TGTGCCTGCAAACTGGGAGTTCACACTGAAGCTTTCTTT
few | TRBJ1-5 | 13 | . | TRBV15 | CATSRDADQPQHF | TGTGCCACCAGCAGAGATGCGGATCAGCCCCAGCATTTT
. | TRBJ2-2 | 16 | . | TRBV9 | CASSVFRQANTGELFF | TGTGCCAGCAGCGTATTCCGACAGGCGAACACCGGGGAGCTGTTTTTT
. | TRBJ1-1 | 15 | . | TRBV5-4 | CASSLEALGGTEAFF | TGTGCCAGCAGCTTGGAAGCGTTGGGAGGCACTGAAGCTTTCTTT
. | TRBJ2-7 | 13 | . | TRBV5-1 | CASNSEGVAEQYF | TGCGCCAGCAATTCCGAGGGGGTAGCCGAGCAGTACTTC
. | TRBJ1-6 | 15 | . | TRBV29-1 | CSVGKEADPSSPLHF | TGCAGCGTCGGCAAGGAGGCAGACCCCAGTTCACCCCTCCACTTT
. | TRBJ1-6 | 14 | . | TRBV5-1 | CASRTAYSNSPLHF | TGCGCCAGCAGGACAGCCTACTCGAATTCACCCCTCCACTTT
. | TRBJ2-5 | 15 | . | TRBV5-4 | CASSFMGAGLETQYF | TGTGCCAGCAGCTTCATGGGGGCCGGGTTGGAGACCCAGTACTTC
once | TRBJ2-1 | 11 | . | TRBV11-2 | CASSLRGEQFF | TGTGCCAGCAGCTTACGAGGTGAGCAGTTCTTC
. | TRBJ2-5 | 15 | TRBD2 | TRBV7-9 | CASSLRTSGLETQYF | TGTGCCAGCAGCCTTCGGACTAGCGGGTTGGAGACCCAGTACTTC
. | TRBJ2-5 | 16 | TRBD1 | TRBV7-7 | CASSVRAGGPQETQYF | TGTGCCAGCAGCGTCCGGGCAGGGGGCCCCCAAGAGACCCAGTACTTC
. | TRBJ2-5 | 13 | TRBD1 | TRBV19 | CASSIPGGKTQYF | TGTGCCAGTAGTATCCCAGGGGGCAAGACCCAGTACTTC
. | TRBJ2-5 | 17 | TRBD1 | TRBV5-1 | CASSSGLVRQGRETQYF | TGCGCCAGCAGCTCCGGATTGGTGAGACAGGGCCGAGAGACCCAGTACTTC
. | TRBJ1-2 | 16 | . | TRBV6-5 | CASSYLGGRTNYGYTF | TGTGCCAGCAGTTACCTCGGGGGGCGAACTAACTATGGCTACACCTTC
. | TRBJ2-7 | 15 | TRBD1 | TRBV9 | CASSVGQEILLEQYF | TGTGCCAGCAGCGTCGGACAGGAAATCCTACTCGAGCAGTACTTC
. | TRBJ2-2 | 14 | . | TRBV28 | CASSLRGWVGELFF | TGTGCCAGCAGTTTAAGGGGATGGGTCGGGGAGCTGTTTTTT
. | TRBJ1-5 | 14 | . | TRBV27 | CASSNRDGNQPQHF | TGTGCCAGCAGTAACAGGGATGGGAATCAGCCCCAGCATTTT
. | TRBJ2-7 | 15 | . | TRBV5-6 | CASSTKDRRSYEQYF | TGTGCCAGCAGCACCAAGGACAGACGATCCTACGAGCAGTACTTC
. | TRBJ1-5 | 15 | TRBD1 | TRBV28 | CATAGRQGSNQPQHF | TGTGCCACCGCAGGGAGACAGGGAAGCAATCAGCCCCAGCATTTT
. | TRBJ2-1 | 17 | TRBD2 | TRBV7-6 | CASSSRLASASYNEQFF | TGTGCCAGCAGCTCAAGACTAGCCTCCGCGTCATACAATGAGCAGTTCTTC
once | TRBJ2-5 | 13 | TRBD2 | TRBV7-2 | CASSRSGEETQYF | TGTGCCAGCAGCCGTAGCGGGGAGGAGACCCAGTACTTC
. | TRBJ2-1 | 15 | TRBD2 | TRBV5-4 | CASTNGGSSYNEQFF | TGTGCCAGCACAAACGGGGGGAGCTCCTACAATGAGCAGTTCTTC
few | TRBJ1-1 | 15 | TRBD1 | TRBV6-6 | CASSQTGDPDTEAFF | TGTGCCAGCAGTCAAACAGGGGACCCAGACACTGAAGCTTTCTTT
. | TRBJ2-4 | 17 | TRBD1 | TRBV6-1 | CASSGWTKTGVGNIQYF | TGTGCCAGCAGTGGTTGGACAAAGACAGGGGTAGGGAACATTCAGTACTTC
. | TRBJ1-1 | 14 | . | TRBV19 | CASSRGGANTEAFF | TGTGCCAGTAGTCGGGGGGGGGCGAATACTGAAGCTTTCTTT